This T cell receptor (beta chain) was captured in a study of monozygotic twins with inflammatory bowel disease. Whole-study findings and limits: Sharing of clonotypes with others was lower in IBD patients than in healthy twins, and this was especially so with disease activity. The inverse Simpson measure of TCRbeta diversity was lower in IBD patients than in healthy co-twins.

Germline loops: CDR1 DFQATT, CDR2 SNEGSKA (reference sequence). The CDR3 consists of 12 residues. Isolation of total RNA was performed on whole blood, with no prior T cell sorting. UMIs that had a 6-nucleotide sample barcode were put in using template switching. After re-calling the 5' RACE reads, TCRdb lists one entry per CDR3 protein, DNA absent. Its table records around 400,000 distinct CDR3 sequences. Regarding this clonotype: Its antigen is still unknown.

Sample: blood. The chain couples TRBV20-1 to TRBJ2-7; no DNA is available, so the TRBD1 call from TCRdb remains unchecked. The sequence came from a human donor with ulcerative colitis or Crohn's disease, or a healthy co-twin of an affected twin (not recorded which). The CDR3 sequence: CSAPRAGREQYF.